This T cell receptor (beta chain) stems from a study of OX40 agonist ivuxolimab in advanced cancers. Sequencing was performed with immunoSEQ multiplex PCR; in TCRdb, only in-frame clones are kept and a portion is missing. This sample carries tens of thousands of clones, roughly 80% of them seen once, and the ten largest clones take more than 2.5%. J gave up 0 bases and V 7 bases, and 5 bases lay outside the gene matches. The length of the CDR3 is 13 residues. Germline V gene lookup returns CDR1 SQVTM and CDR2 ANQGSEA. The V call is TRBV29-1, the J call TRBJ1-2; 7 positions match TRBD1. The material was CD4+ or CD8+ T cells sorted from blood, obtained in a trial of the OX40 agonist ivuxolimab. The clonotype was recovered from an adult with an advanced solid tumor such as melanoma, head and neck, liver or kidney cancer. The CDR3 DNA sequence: TGCAGCGACCAGACAGGGTCTAACTATGGCTACACCTTC. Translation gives CSDQTGSNYGYTF.